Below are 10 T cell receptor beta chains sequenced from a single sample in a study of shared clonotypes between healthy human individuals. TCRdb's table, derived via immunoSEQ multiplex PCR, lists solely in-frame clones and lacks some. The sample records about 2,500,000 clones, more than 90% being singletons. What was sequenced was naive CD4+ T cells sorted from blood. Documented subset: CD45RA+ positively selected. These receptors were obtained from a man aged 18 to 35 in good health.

CDR3 region: CASSPTKAQPLWKLFF. DNA of the CDR3: TGTGCCAGCAGCCCCACCAAGGCACAGCCGCTTTGGAAACTGTTTTTT. The rearrangement links TRBV28 to TRBJ1-4; D is uncertain. The V gene's germline CDR1 is MDHEN and CDR2 SYDVKM. The CDR3 is 16 amino acids. Trimming removed 6 bases from V and 11 bases from J, with 25 bases in between.

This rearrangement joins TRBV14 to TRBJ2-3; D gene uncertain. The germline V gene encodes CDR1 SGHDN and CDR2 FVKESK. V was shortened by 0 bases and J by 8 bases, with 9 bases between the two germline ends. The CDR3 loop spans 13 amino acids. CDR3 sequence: CASSQDVWGTQYF. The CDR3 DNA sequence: TGTGCCAGCAGCCAAGATGTTTGGGGTACGCAGTATTTT.

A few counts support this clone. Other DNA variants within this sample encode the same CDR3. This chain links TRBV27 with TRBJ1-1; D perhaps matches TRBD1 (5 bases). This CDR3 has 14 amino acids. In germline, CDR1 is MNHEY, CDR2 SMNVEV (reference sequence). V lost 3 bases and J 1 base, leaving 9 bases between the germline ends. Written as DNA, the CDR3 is TGTGCCAGCAGTTTGTGGCAGGGGAACACTGAAGCTTTCTTT. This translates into CASSLWQGNTEAFF.

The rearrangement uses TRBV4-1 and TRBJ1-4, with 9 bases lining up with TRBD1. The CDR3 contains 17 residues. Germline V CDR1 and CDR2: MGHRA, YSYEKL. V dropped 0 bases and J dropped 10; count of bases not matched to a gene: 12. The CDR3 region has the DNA TGCGCCAGCAGCCAAGATGGGGTACAGGGGGCGTCGAGAAAACTGTTTTTT. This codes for CASSQDGVQGASRKLFF.

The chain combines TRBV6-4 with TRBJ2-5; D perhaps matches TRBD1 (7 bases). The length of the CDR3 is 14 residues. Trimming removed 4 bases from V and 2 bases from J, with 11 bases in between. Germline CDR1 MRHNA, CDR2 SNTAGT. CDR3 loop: CASSAQGGQETQYF. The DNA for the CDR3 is TGTGCCAGCAGTGCCCAGGGGGGACAAGAGACCCAGTACTTC.

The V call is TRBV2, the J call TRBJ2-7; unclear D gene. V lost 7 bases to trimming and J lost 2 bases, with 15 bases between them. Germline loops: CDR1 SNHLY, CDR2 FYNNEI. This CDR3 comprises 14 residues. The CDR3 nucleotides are TGTGCCAGCAAAAAGGTGCAAGGACCCTACGAGCAGTACTTC. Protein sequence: CASKKVQGPYEQYF.

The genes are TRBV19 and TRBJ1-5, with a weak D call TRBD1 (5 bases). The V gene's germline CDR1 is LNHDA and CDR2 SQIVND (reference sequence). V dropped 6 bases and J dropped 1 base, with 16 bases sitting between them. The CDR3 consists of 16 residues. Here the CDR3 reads CASRPIGGGSNQPQHF. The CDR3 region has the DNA TGTGCCAGTAGACCCATTGGGGGGGGGAGCAATCAGCCCCAGCATTTT.

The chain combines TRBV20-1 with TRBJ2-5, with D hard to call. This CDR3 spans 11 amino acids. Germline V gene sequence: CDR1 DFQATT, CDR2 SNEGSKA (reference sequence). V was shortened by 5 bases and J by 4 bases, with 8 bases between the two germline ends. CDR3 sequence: CSAGIGETQYF. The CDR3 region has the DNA TGCAGTGCTGGTATAGGAGAGACCCAGTACTTC.

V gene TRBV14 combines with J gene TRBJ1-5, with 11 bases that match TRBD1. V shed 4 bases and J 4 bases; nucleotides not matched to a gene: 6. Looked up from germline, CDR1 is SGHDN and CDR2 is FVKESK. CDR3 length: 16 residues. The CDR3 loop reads CASSPGTGGPNQPQHF. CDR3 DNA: TGTGCCAGCAGCCCTGGGACAGGGGGACCAAATCAGCCCCAGCATTTT.

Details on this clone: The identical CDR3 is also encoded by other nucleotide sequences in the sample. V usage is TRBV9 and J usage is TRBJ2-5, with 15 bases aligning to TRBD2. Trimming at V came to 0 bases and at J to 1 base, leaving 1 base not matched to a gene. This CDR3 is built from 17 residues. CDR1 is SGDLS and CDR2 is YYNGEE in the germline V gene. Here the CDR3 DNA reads TGTGCCAGCAGCGTAGGGACTAGCGGGGGGGTCCAAGAGACCCAGTACTTC. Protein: CASSVGTSGGVQETQYF.